One T cell receptor beta chain is described in this entry. Its antigen is currently unknown. TCRdb used MiXCR to reprocess the reads, holding one entry per CDR3 protein. The sample lists some 390,000 distinct CDR3 sequences; about a sixth were seen once. The sample is drawn from a study of T cell repertoires in cytomegalovirus infection. Study overall: It was the public TCR beta signatures that indicated both CMV infection and matching HLA type.

The study's findings and limits: CMV-specific TCR beta clonotypes restricted by HLA-C were the ones dominating the ex vivo response. Carriers of CMV plus the relevant HLA were identified by cumulative public TCR beta family frequency.

CDR3 length equals 14 residues. J gave up 6 bases and V 4 bases, and 3 bases lay outside the gene matches. Germline loops: CDR1 DFQATT, CDR2 SNEGSKA (reference sequence). The origin of this receptor is a human donor in good health (CMV status not recorded). Some clones in this sample may be carry-over from other donors' samples. The sequenced sample was PBMCs. This chain links TRBV20-1 with TRBJ2-1, with TRBD2 matching 13 bases. This CDR3 is CSATGTSGVNEQFF. For the CDR3, the DNA is TGCAGTGCTACCGGGACTAGCGGGGTCAATGAGCAGTTCTTC.